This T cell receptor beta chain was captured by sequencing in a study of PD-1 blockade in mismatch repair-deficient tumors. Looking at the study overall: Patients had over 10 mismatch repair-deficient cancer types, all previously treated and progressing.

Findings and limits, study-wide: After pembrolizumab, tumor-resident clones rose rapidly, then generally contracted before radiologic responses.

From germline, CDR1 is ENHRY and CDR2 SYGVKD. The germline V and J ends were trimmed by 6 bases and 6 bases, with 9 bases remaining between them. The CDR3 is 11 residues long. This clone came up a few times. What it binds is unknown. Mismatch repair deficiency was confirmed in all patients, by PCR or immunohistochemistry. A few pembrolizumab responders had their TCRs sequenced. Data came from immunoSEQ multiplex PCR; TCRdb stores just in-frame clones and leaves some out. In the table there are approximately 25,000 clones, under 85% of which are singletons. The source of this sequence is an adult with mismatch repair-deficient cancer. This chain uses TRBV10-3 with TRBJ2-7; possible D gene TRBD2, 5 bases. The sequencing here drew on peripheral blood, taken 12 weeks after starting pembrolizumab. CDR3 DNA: TGTGCCATCAGAGACTATACCGAGCAGTACTTC. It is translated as CAIRDYTEQYF.